This TCR beta chain was profiled in a study of cytomegalovirus exposure and HLA in healthy donors. It was with 60 Vbeta and 13 Jbeta primers that the PCR ran. Profiling relied on immunoSEQ multiplex PCR, and the TCRdb table lists in-frame clones only, not all of them. The sample holds around 190,000 clones, approximately 86% seen once. The CDR3 runs to 13 residues. Per germline, CDR1 MDHEN and CDR2 SYDVKM. The germline V and J ends were trimmed by 10 bases and 3 bases, with 13 bases remaining between them. The receptor was isolated from a woman aged 25 to 39 in good health and CMV-seronegative. Sequencing was done on a sample of PBMCs. The V call is TRBV28, the J call TRBJ1-5, with unresolved D. This CDR3 reads CATDPQLNQPQHF. CDR3 bases: TGTGCCACCGACCCACAGCTCAATCAGCCCCAGCATTTT.